This TCR beta chain was recorded in a study of T cell changes during pregnancy in multiple sclerosis. The sample holds a few counts of this clone. Using immunoSEQ multiplex PCR, the repertoire was profiled, and TCRdb retains in-frame clones only, with some absent. Of about 80,000 clones in the sample, about 91% were seen once. The TCR originated in a female donor with multiple sclerosis, enrolled in a pregnancy study. The sequenced sample was peripheral blood, obtained before pregnancy.

CDR3 amino acids: CASSLDPQYGYTF. The CDR3 DNA reads TGTGCCAGCAGCTTGGATCCACAATATGGCTACACCTTC. J is TRBJ1-2 and V is TRBV5-5; no reliable D call. V was trimmed by 0 bases and J by 5 bases, leaving 8 bases between them. Germline V gene data show CDR1 as SGHKS and CDR2 as YYEKEE (reference sequence). The CDR3 runs 13 residues.